Included here is one T cell receptor beta chain sequence, with context. No antigen is known for it. The junction shows a germline mismatch at one end, possibly a read error. TCRdb keeps only in-frame clones here, not all; method: immunoSEQ multiplex PCR. In the table there are 75,000 to 85,000 clones, more than 75% of which are singletons. This sample is drawn from a study of OX40 agonist ivuxolimab in advanced cancers. Across the study: Patients' therapy was ivuxolimab, an antibody that acts as an agonist of OX40 (CD134). Study-wide results and limits: CD4+ T cells averaged fewer expanded clones than CD8+ T cells. Which antigen the expanded peripheral T cells recognized is unknown.

The length of the CDR3 is 14 residues. Germline-derived CDR1 and CDR2 are SGHRS and YFSETQ. Sequencing was performed on CD4+ or CD8+ T cells sorted from blood, taken in a trial of the OX40 agonist ivuxolimab. The rearrangement joins TRBV5-1 to TRBJ1-1; D is ambiguous. The clonotype comes from an adult with an advanced solid tumor such as melanoma, head and neck, liver or kidney cancer. The CDR3 sequence is CASSSPGYNTEAFF. The DNA for the CDR3 is TGTGCCAGCAGCTCTCCGGGATATAACACTGAAGCTTTCTTT.